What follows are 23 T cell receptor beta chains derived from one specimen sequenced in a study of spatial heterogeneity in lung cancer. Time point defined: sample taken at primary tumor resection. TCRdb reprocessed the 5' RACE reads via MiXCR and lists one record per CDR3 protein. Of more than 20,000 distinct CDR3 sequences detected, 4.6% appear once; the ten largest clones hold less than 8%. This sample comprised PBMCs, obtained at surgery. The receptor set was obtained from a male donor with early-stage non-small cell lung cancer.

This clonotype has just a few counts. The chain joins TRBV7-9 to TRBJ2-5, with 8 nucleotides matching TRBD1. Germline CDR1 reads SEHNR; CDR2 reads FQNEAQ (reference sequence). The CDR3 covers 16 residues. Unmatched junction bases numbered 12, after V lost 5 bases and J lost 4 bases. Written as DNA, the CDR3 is TGTGCCAGCAGCCGTGTTGACAGGGGAAAAGGAGAGACCCAGTACTTC. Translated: CASSRVDRGKGETQYF.

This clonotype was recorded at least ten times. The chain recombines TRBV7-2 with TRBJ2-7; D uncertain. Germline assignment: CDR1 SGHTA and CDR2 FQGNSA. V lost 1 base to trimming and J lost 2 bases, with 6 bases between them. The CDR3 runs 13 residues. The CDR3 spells CASSLDPTYEQYF. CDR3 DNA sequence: TGTGCCAGCAGCTTAGACCCTACCTACGAGCAGTACTTC. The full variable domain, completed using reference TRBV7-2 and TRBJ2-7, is GAGVSQSPSNKVTEKGKDVELRCDPISGHTALYWYRQSLGQGLEFLIYFQGNSAPDKSGLPSDRFSAERTGGSVSTLTIQRTQQEDSAVYLCASSLDPTYEQYFGPGTRLTVT.

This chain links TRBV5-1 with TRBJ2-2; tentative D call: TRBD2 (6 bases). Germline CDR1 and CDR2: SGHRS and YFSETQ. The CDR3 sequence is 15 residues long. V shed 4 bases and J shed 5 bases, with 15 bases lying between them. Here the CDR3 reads CASSATESGTGELFF. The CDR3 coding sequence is TGCGCCAGCAGCGCCACAGAGAGCGGGACCGGGGAGCTGTTTTTT.

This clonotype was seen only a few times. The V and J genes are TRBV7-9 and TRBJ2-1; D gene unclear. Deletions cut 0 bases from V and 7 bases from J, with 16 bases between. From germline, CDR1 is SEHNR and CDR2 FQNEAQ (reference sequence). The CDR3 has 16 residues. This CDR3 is CASSLALGSHGNEQFF. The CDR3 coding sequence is TGTGCCAGCAGCTTAGCCCTGGGGTCCCACGGTAATGAGCAGTTCTTC.

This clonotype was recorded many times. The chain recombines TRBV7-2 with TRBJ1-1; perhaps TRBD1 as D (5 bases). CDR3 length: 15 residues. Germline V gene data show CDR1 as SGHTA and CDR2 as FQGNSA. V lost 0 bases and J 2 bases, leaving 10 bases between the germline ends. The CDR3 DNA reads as TGTGCCAGCAGCTTAGCGGGGGGTAGAAACACTGAAGCTTTCTTT. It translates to CASSLAGGRNTEAFF.

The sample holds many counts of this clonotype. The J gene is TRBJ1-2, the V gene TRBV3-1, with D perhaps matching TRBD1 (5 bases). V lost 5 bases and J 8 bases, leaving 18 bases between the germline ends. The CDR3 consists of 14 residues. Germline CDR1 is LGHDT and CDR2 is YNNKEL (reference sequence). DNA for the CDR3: TGTGCCAGCAGCGGCCGGGCCAGGGAAGGCGGCTACACCTTC. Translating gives CASSGRAREGGYTF.

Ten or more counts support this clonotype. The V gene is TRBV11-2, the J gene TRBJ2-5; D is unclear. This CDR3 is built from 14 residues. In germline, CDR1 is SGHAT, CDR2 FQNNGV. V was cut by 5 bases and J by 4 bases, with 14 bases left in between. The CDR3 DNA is TGTGCCAGCAGCGTCCGCCGCGGCGGAGAGACCCAGTACTTC. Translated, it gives CASSVRRGGETQYF.

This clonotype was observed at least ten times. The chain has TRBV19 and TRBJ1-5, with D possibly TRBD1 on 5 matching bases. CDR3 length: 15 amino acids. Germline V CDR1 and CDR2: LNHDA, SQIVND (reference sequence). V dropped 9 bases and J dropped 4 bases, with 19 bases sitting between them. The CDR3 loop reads CASSLGEGRNQPQHF. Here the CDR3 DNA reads TGTGCCAGCTCCCTCGGCGAGGGGCGGAATCAGCCCCAGCATTTT.

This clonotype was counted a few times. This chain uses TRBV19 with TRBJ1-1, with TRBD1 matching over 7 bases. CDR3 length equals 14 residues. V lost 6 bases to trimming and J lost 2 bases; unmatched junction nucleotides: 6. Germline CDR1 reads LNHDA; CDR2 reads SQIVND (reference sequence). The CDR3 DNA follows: TGTGCCAGTAGGGTAACAGGGGTAAACACTGAAGCTTTCTTT. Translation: CASRVTGVNTEAFF.

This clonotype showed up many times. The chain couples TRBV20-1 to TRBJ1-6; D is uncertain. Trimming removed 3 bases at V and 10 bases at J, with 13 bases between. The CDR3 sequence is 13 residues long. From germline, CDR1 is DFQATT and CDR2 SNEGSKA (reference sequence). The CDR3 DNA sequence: TGCAGTGCTAGGGAGGACGCGTGGTCACCCCTCCACTTT. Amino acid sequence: CSAREDAWSPLHF.

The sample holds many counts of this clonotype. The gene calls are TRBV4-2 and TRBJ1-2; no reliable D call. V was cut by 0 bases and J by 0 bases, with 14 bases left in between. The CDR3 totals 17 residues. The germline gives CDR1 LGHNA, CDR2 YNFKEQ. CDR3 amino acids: CASSQDLGGLPNYGYTF. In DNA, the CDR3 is TGTGCCAGCAGCCAAGATCTTGGAGGACTTCCTAACTATGGCTACACCTTC.

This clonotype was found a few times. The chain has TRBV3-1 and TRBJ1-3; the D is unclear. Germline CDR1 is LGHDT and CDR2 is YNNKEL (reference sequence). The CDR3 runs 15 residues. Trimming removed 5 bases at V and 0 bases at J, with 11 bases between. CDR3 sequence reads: CASSSPPVSGNTIYF. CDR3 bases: TGTGCCAGCAGCAGTCCCCCGGTCTCTGGAAACACCATATATTTT.

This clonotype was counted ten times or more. The CDR3 loop is CASSRGYTGELFF. The CDR3 nucleotides are TGTGCCAGCAGCAGAGGGTACACCGGGGAGCTGTTTTTT. The chain combines TRBV12-3 or TRBV12-4 with TRBJ2-2, with D perhaps matching TRBD2 (5 bases). V was shortened by 6 bases and J by 3 bases, with 8 bases between the two germline ends. The CDR3 runs 13 residues.

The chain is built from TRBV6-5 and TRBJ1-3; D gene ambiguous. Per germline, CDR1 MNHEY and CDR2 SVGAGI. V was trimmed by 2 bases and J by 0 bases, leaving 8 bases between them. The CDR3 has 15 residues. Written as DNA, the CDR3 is TGTGCCAGCAGTTACCACAGCGGCTCTGGAAACACCATATATTTT. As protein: CASSYHSGSGNTIYF.

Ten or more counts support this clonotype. CDR3: CATSDATSQTGELFF. CDR3 DNA sequence: TGTGCCACCAGTGATGCGACTAGTCAAACCGGGGAGCTGTTTTTT. This chain uses TRBV24-1 with TRBJ2-2; a weak D match, TRBD2 (6 bases). The CDR3 loop spans 15 amino acids. The V gene lost 3 bases and the J gene lost 5 bases, with 12 bases spanning the gap. CDR1 and CDR2 from the germline V gene are KGHDR and SFDVKD.

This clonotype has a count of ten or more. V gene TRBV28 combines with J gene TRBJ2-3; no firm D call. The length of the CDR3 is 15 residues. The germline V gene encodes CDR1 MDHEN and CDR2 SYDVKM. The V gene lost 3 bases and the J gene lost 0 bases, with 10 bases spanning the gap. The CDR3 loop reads CASSFRDVSTDTQYF. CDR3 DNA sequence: TGTGCCAGCAGTTTTAGAGATGTTAGCACAGATACGCAGTATTTT.

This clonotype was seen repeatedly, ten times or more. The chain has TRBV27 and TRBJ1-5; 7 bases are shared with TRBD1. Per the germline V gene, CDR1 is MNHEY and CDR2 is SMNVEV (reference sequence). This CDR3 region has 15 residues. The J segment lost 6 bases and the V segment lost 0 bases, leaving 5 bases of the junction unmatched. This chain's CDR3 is CASSLSAQGGQPQHF. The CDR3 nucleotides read TGTGCCAGCAGTTTATCGGCGCAGGGGGGTCAGCCCCAGCATTTT.

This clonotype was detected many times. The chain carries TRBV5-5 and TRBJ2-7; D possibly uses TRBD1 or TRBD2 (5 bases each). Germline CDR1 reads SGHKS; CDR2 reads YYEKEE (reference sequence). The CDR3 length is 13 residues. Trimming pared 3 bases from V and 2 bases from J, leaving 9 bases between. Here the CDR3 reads CASSSRDPYEQYF. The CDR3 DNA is TGTGCCAGCAGCTCCCGGGACCCCTACGAGCAGTACTTC.

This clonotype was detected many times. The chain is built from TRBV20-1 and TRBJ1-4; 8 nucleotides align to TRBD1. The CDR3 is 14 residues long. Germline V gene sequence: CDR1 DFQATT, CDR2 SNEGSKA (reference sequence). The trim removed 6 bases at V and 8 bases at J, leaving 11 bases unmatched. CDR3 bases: TGCAGTGCCCCCCGACAGGGGAGGTGGGAAAAACTGTTTTTT. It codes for CSAPRQGRWEKLFF.

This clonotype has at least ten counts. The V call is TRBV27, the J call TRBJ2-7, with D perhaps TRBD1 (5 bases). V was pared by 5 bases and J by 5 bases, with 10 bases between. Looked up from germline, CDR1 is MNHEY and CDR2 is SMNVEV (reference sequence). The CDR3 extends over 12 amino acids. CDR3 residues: CASSIEGDEQYF. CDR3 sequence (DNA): TGTGCCAGCAGTATCGAAGGGGACGAGCAGTACTTC.

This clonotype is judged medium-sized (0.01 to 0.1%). The CDR3 coding sequence is TGCAGCGCCCTGCTACTGGACTATGGCTACACCTTC. It yields the protein CSALLLDYGYTF. This rearrangement joins TRBV29-1 to TRBJ1-2; D is uncertain. Germline assignment: CDR1 SQVTM and CDR2 ANQGSEA. Between the trimmed V and J ends, which lost 7 bases and 3 bases, there was a span of 12 bases. This CDR3 has 12 amino acids.

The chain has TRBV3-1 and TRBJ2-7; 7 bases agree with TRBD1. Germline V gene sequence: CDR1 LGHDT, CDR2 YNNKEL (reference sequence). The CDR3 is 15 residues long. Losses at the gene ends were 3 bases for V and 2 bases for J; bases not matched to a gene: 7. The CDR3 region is CASSQRQGTTYEQYF. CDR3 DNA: TGTGCCAGCAGCCAGAGACAGGGAACCACCTACGAGCAGTACTTC.

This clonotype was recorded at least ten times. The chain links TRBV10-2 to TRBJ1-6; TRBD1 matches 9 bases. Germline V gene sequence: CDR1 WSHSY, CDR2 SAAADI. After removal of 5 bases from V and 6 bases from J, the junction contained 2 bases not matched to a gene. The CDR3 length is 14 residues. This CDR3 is CASSKDRGNSPLHF. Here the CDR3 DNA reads TGCGCCAGCAGTAAGGACAGGGGTAATTCACCCCTCCACTTT.